The clone carrying this T cell receptor beta chain was found a few times. Relative to the germline gene, one junction end is altered; a read error may explain this. This entry belongs to a study of blood T cells in healthy people across ages. Looked up from germline, CDR1 is MNHEY and CDR2 is SVGAGI. The CDR3 contains 15 residues. For the second PCR, which ran for about 6 to 11 cycles, a sample-barcoded 5' primer and a J-beta primer mix were used. Each CDR3 protein gets one entry after TCRdb re-called the 5' RACE reads with MiXCR. The sample has about 1.1 million distinct CDR3 sequences, around two fifths seen once; the top ten hold roughly 13%.

J is TRBJ1-2 and V is TRBV6-5; TRBD1 is a possible D gene (6 bases). This receptor was taken from a man aged 18 to 29 in good health. The sequenced sample consisted of blood. The CDR3 DNA follows: TGTGCCAGCACCAAAACAGGGAGGAAGGACTATGGTTACACCTTC. Its translation: CASTKTGRKDYGYTF.